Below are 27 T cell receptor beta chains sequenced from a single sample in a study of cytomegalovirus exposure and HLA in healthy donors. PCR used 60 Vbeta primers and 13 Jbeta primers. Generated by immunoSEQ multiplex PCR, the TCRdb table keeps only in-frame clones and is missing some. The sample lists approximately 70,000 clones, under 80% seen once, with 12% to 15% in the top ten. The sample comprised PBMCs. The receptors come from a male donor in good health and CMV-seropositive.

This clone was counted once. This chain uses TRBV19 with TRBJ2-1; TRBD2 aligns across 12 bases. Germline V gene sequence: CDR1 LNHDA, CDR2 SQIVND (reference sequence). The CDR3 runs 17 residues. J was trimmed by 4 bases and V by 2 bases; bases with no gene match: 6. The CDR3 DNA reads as TGTGCCAGTAGTATAAGGACTAGCGGGACCGTTTACAATGAGCAGTTCTTC. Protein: CASSIRTSGTVYNEQFF.

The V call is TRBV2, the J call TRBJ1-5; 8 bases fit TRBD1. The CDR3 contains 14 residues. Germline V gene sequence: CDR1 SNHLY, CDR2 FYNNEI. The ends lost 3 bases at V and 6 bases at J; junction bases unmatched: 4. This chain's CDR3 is CASSEPGGRQPQHF. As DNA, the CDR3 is TGTGCCAGCAGTGAGCCAGGGGGCCGTCAGCCCCAGCATTTT.

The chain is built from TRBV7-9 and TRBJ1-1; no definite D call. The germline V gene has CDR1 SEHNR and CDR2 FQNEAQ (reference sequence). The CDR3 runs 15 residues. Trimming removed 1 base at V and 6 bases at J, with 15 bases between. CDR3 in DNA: TGTGCCAGCAGCTTAGGTGAGAGCGGGCGGGCTGAAGCTTTCTTT. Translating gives CASSLGESGRAEAFF.

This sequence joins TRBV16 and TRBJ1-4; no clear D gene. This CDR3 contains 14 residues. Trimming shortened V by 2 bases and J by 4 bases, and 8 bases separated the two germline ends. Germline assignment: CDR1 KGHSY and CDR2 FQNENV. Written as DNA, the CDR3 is TGTGCCAGCAGCCAAGTACAGCTTAATGAAAAACTGTTTTTT. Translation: CASSQVQLNEKLFF.

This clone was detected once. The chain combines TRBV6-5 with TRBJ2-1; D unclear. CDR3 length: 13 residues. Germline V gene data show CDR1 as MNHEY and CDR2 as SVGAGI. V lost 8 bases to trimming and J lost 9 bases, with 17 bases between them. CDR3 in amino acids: CASLGTRGGEQFF. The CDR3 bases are TGTGCCAGCCTAGGAACCCGAGGTGGTGAGCAGTTCTTC.

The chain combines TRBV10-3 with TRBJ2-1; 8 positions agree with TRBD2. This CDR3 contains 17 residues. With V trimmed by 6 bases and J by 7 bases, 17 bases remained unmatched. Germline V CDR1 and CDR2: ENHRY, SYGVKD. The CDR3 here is CAIRATLTGGRLNEQFF. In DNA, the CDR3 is TGTGCCATCAGGGCAACTTTAACTGGCGGGAGGCTAAATGAGCAGTTCTTC.

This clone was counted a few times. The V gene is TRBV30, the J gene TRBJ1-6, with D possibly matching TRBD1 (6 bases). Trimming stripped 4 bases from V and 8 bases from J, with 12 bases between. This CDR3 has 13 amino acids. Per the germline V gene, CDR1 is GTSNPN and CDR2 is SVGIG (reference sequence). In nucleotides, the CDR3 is TGTGCCTGGACAGGGGTAGGCGATTCACCCCTCCACTTT. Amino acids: CAWTGVGDSPLHF.

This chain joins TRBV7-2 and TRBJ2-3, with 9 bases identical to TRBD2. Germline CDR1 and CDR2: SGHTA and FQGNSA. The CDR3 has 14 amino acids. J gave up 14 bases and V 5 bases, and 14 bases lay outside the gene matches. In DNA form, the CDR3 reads TGTGCCAGCAGCCCAAGAGGGCGGGGGGGTCTTTGGTATTTT. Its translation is CASSPRGRGGLWYF.

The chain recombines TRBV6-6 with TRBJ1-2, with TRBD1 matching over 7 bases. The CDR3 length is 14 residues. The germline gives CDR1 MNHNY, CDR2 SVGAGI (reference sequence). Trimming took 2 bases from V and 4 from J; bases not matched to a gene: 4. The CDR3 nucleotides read TGTGCCAGCAGTTACACCGACAGGGCCTATGGCTACACCTTC. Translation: CASSYTDRAYGYTF.

CDR3 sequence reads: CASRYGQGAPNEQFF. DNA of the CDR3: TGCGCCAGCAGATATGGACAGGGGGCGCCGAATGAGCAGTTCTTC. The rearrangement uses TRBV5-1 and TRBJ2-1, with 11 bases aligning to TRBD1. Germline V CDR1 and CDR2: SGHRS, YFSETQ. The trim removed 5 bases at V and 7 bases at J, leaving 8 bases unmatched. This CDR3 contains 15 residues.

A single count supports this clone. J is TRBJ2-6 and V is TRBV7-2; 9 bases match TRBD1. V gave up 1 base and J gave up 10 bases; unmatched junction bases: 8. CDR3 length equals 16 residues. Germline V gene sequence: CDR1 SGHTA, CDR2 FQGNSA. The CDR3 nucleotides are TGTGCCAGCAGCTTAGGGGGGACAGGGATCCTTAACGTCCTGACTTTC. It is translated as CASSLGGTGILNVLTF.

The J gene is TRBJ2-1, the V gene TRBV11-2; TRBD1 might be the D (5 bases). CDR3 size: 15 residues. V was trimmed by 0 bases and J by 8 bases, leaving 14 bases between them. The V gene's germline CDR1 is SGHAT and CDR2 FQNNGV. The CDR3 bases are TGTGCCAGCAGCTTAGATACAGGTCCAGGCTATGAGCAGTTCTTC. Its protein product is CASSLDTGPGYEQFF.

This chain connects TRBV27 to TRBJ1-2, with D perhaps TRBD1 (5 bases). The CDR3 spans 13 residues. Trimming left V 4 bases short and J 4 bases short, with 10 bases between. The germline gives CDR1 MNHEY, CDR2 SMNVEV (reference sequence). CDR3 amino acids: CASSSRGLYGYTF. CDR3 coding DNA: TGTGCCAGCAGTTCTAGGGGCCTCTATGGCTACACCTTC.

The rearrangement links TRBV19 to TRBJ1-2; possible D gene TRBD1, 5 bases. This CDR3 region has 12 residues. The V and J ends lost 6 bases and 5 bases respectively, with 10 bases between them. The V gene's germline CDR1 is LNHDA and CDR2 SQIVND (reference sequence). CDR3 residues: CASRQALYGYTF. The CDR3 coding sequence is TGTGCCAGTAGACAGGCTCTTTATGGCTACACCTTC.

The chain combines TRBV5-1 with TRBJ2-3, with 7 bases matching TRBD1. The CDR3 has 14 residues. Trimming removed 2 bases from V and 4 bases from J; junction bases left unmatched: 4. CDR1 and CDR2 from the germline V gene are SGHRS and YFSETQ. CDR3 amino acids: CASSLGQEADTQYF. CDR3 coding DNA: TGCGCCAGCAGCTTAGGACAGGAGGCAGATACGCAGTATTTT.

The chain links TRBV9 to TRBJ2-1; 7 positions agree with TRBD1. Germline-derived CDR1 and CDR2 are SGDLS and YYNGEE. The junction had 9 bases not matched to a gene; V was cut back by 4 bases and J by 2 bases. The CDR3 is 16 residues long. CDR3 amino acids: CASSTHDRDPYNEQFF. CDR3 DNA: TGTGCCAGCAGCACCCACGACAGGGACCCCTACAATGAGCAGTTCTTC.

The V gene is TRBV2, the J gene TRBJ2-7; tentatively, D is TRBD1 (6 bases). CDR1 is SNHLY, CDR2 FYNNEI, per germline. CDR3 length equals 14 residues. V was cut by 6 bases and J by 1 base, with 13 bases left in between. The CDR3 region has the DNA TGTGCCAGCAGGGCACCCGGACAGTCCTACGAGCAGTACTTC. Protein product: CASRAPGQSYEQYF.

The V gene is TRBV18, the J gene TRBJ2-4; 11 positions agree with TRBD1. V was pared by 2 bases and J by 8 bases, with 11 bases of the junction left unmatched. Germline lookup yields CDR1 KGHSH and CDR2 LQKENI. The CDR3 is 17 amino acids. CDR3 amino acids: CASSPDVGTGGSDIQYF. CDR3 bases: TGTGCCAGCTCACCAGACGTCGGGACAGGGGGTAGTGACATTCAGTACTTC.

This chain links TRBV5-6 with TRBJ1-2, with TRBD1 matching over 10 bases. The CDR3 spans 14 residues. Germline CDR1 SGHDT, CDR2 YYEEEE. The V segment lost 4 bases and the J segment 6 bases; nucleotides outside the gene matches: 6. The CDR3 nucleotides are TGTGCCAGCAGCCCTGACAGGGGGCGGCATGGCTACACCTTC. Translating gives CASSPDRGRHGYTF.

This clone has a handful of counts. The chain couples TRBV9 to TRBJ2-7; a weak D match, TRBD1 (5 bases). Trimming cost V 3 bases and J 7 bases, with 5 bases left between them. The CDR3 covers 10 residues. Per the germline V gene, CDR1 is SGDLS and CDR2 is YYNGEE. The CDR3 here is CASSEGEQYF. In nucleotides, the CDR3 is TGTGCCAGCAGCGAGGGGGAGCAGTACTTC.

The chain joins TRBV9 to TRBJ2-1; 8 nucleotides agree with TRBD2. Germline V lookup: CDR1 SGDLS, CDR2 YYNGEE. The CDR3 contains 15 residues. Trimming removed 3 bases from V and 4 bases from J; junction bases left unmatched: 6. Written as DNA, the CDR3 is TGTGCCAGCAGCGCCTCGAGCGGGGGATACAATGAGCAGTTCTTC. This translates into CASSASSGGYNEQFF.

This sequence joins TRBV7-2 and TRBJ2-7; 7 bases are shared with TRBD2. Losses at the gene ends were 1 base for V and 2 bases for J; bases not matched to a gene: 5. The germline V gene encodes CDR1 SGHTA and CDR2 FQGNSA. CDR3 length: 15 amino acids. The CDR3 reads CASSLEGGGPYEQYF. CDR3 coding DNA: TGTGCCAGCAGCTTAGAGGGCGGGGGTCCCTACGAGCAGTACTTC.

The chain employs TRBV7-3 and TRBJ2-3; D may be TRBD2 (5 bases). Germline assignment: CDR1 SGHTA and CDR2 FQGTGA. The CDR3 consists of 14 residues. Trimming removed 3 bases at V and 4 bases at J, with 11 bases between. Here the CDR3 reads CASSFDYPPDTQYF. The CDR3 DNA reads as TGTGCCAGCAGCTTCGACTACCCCCCAGATACGCAGTATTTT. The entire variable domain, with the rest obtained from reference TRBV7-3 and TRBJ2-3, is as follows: GAGVSQTPSNKVTEKGKYVELRCDPISGHTALYWYRQSLGQGPEFLIYFQGTGAADDSGLPNDRFFAVRPEGSVSTLKIQRTERGDSAVYLCASSFDYPPDTQYFGPGTRLTVL.

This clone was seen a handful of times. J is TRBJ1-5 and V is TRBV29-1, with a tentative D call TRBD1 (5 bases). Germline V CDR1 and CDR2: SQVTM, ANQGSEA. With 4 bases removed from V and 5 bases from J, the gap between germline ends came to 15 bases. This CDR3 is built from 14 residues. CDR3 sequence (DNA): TGCAGCGTTGCGGAGCTGGGGCAAGATCAGCCCCAGCATTTT. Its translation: CSVAELGQDQPQHF.

The CDR3 is CASRAGTGNEKLFF. The DNA of the CDR3 is TGTGCCAGCCGTGCCGGGACAGGCAATGAAAAACTGTTTTTT. V and J are TRBV2 and TRBJ1-4; 8 bases agree with TRBD1. CDR3 length equals 14 residues. After removal of 8 bases from V and 5 bases from J, the junction contained 7 bases not matched to a gene. Germline CDR1 reads SNHLY; CDR2 reads FYNNEI. The complete variable domain, with remaining parts taken from reference TRBV2 and TRBJ1-4, reads EPEVTQTPSHQVTQMGQEVILRCVPISNHLYFYWYRQILGQKVEFLVSFYNNEISEKSEIFDDQFSVERPDGSNFTLKIRSTKLEDSAMYFCASRAGTGNEKLFFGSGTQLSVL.

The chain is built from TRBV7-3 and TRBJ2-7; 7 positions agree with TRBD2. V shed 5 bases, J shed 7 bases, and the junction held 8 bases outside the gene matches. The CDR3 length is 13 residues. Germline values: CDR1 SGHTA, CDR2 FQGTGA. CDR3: CASSPLGGREQYF. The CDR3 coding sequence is TGTGCCAGCAGCCCGCTAGGCGGGAGAGAGCAGTACTTC.

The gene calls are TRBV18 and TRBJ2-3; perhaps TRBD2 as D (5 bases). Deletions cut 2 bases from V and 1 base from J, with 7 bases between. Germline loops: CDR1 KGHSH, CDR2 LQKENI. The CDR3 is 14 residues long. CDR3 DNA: TGTGCCAGCTCACCAGCGGGCCGCACAGATACGCAGTATTTT. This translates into CASSPAGRTDTQYF.